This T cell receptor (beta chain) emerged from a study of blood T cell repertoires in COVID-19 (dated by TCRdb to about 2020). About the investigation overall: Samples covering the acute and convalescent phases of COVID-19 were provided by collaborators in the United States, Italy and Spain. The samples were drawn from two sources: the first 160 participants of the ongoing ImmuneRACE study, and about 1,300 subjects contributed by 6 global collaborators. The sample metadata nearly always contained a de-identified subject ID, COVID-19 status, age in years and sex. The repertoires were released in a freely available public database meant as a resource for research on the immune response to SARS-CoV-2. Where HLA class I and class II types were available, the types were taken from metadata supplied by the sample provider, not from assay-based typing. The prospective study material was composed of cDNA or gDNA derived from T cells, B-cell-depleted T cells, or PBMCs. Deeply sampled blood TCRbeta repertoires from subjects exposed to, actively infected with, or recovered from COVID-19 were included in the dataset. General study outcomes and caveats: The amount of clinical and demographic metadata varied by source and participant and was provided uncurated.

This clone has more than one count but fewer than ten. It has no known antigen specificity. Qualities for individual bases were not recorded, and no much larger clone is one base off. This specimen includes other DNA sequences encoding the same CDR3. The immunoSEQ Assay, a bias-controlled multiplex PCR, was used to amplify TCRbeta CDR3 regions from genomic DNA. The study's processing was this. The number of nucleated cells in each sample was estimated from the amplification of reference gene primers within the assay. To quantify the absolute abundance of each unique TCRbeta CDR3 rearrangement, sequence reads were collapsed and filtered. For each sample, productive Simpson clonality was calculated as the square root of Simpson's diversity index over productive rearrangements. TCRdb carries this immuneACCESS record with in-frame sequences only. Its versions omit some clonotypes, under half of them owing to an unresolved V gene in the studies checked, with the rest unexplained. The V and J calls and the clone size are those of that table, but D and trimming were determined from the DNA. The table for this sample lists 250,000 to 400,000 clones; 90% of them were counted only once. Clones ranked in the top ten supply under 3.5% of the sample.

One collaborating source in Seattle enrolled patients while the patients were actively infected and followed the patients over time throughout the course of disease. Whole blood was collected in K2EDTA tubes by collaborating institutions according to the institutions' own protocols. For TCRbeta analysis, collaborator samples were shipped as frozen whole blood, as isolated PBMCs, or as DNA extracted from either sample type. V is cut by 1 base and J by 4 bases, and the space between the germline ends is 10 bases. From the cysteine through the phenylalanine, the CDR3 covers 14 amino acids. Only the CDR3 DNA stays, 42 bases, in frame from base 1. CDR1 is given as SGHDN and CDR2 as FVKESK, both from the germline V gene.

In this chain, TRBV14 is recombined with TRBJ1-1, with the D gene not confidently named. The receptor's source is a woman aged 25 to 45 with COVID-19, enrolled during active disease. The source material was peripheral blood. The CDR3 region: CASSQVGPGTEAFF. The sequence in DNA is TGTGCCAGCAGCCAAGTTGGGCCTGGCACTGAAGCTTTCTTT.